This T cell receptor beta chain originates from a study of T-cell memory formation after mild COVID-19 (TCRdb year 2021). For context, the study as a whole: TCR sequence clusters from the two donors were found to be largely donor specific. Two young, previously healthy adult volunteers, one female and one male, were included in the cohort. In a couple of donors, T-cell clones that expanded and contracted after mild COVID-19 were followed by sequencing TCRalpha and TCRbeta repertoires longitudinally.

Concerning this clonotype: Its antigen is not yet known. No much larger clone exists at a distance of one base, and base qualities are not known.

TCRdb names Illumina NovaSeq 6000 as the instrument used. Using 5'RACE with constant-segment primers, TCRalpha and TCRbeta cDNA libraries were constructed, with sample barcodes and unique molecular identifiers added in the process. Trizol reagent was used to extract RNA from every sample. Libraries were amplified in two PCR steps, with a second sample barcode and Illumina TruSeq adapters added in the second step. Sequencing of libraries was performed on an Illumina NovaSeq with 2 x 150 bp paired-end reads. The study's processing was this. With migec v1.2.7, reads were demultiplexed and then collapsed into UMI-guided consensus sequences. Using mixcr v2.1.11, UMI consensuses were aligned to TRA and TRB V and J templates and then assembled into clonotypes. Expanded or contracted clonotypes were those called significant by both edgeR and NoisET, with noise models trained on biological replicates. For edgeR calls, the thresholds were a false discovery rate-adjusted p below 0.01 and a log2 fold-change of 1. PCA with hierarchical clustering of max-normalized trajectories of the 1000 most abundant clonotypes was used as exploratory dynamics analysis. The CD4 or CD8 phenotype of responding clones was assigned using the separately sequenced CD4+ and CD8+ repertoires. The public reads were run again by TCRdb, first through fastp at Q25 and then through MiXCR, and only productive beta chains were kept. Entries that share a CDR3 protein sequence are merged under the most common genes and DNA. These V and J calls rely on TCRdb rather than the paper's analysis. Within this sample are 310,000 or so distinct CDR3 sequences, with about 15% of them counted one time only. The leading ten clones occupy about a fifth of the sample.

CDR1 and CDR2, looked up from the germline V gene, are ENHRY and SYGVKD. Its CDR3 holds 13 amino acids, cysteine through valine. Only CDR3 DNA remains: 39 bases, in frame from the first base. The V end loses 8 bases and the J end loses 5 bases, and a stretch of 16 bases separates them. Ficoll-Paque density gradient centrifugation was used to isolate PBMCs. The paper as a whole reports these results and caveats: Whether the second-wave clones peaking on day 37 were SARS-CoV-2 specific was not confirmed. From day 15 to 85, contracting clones showed balanced CD4/CD8 phenotypes, whereas a second wave of clones that expanded from day 15 to 37 leaned towards CD4+. Contracting CD4+ clones were found mainly in CM and EM memory subsets, while CD8+ clones were enriched in EMRA. Some responding clones were found in pre-infection memory, which suggests that pre-existing cross-reactive memory T cells took part in the SARS-CoV-2 response. Only two mild cases were covered in the study, and larger cohorts including severe cases with pre-infection samples were considered necessary.

The source is a man between 18 and 29 years old who had mild COVID-19 (a few samples of this study predate the infection). The sample titles of this study are shuffled in the database, so cell type and time point are left out; the donor was told from shared clones. The V gene is TRBV10-3 and the J gene is TRBJ2-7; perhaps TRBD2 is the D gene, with 6 bases matching. Sequencing used PBMCs or a T cell subset sorted from them (not recorded which). The DNA is TGTGCCATCGGGCGGACTAACATGGACGAGCAGTACGTC. Its protein product is CAIGRTNMDEQYV.